This T cell receptor (beta chain) was identified in a study of blood T cell repertoires in COVID-19. The wider study: The United States, Italy and Spain provided the acute and convalescent COVID-19 samples. T cells, B-cell-depleted T cells, or PBMCs provided the cDNA or gDNA that served as material.

Trimming took 6 bases from V and 0 from J, leaving 17 bases between them. Germline V lookup: CDR1 MNHEY, CDR2 SMNVEV (reference sequence). The CDR3 contains 16 residues. Original analysis: Amplified reference gene primers provided the basis for estimating nucleated cell counts. Profiled with immunoSEQ multiplex PCR; TCRdb holds only in-frame clones, not every one. The DNA gave D and trimming, while V, J and clone size come from that table. Of about 200,000 clones in the sample, roughly 82% are singletons; the top ten hold about 9%. The rearrangement links TRBV27 to TRBJ1-1; tentative D call: TRBD1 (5 bases). Input material: peripheral blood. The sequence came from a man aged 50 to 60 with active or convalescent COVID-19. CDR3 in DNA: TGTGCCAGCAGCCCCAACAGGAGGGGCATGAACACTGAAGCTTTCTTT. This translates into CASSPNRRGMNTEAFF.